This T cell receptor (beta chain) originates from a study of control samples from healthy donors and cancer patients (dated by TCRdb to between 2020 and 2021). The protocol used for the library was the immunoSEQ multiplex PCR assay. This is the immuneACCESS table as TCRdb keeps it, with only in-frame sequences that have V and J called. A part of the clones is gone; compared with another copy, unresolved V genes explain less than half, and the rest is unexplained. The sample contains 50,000 or so clones, over 90% of them found a single time. Together, the top ten hold around 24% of the sample. As encoded in the germline V gene, CDR1 is MDHEN while CDR2 is SYDVKM. The CDR3 measures 14 amino acids from cysteine to phenylalanine. Just CDR3 DNA is preserved here, 42 bases in frame from base 1. V is cut back by 5 bases and J by 3 bases, with 7 bases in the junction unmatched. This clone occurred once. The antigen it recognizes is unknown. No much larger clonotype is one base removed from it; base qualities were not supplied.

The rearranged segments are TRBV28 and TRBJ2-7, with 7 central nucleotides matching TRBD1. The TCR sequence derives from a woman aged 50 to 60 with head and neck cancer. The sequencing sample was made of PBMCs. The DNA reads as follows: TGTGCCAGCAGTCCTCGGACAGGTTACTACGAGCAGTACTTC. This gives the protein CASSPRTGYYEQYF.